These 2 T cell receptor beta chains were all obtained from the same sample, sequenced in a study of liver allograft versus peripheral blood T cells. Study at large: Recipients' peripheral blood served as the comparator for T cell receptor repertoires in transplanted livers.

Each CDR3 protein gets one entry after TCRdb re-called the reads with MiXCR. This table has some 1,800 distinct CDR3 sequences, 16% appearing once. The receptors come from a human patient who had a liver transplant. Part of the T cells may come from the graft donor.

This clonotype was observed a handful of times. The chain employs TRBV19 and TRBJ2-3; 8 bases map to TRBD2. Trimming cost V 3 bases and J 4 bases; bases outside gene matches: 21. Germline V gene data show CDR1 as LNHDA and CDR2 as SQIVND (reference sequence). The CDR3 totals 20 residues. The CDR3 here is CASSIPTGGPRGLSPDTQYF. CDR3 coding DNA: TGTGCCAGTAGTATCCCAACGGGAGGGCCCAGAGGTCTAAGCCCAGATACGCAGTATTTT. The full variable domain, rest sourced from reference TRBV19 and TRBJ2-3, is DGGITQSPKYLFRKEGQNVTLSCEQNLNHDAMYWYRQDPGQGLRLIYYSQIVNDFQKGDIAEGYSVSREKKESFPLTVTSAQKNPTAFYLCASSIPTGGPRGLSPDTQYFGPGTRLTVL.

By frequency in the sample, this clonotype is medium-sized. The chain's CDR3 is CSVETSAYDNEQFF. The CDR3 DNA follows: TGCAGCGTTGAGACTAGCGCATACGACAATGAGCAGTTCTTC. The chain carries TRBV29-1 and TRBJ2-1; 8 bases fit TRBD2. CDR1 and CDR2 (germline): SQVTM, ANQGSEA. The J segment lost 5 bases and the V segment lost 3 bases, leaving 6 bases of the junction unmatched. CDR3 length: 14 amino acids.